The 9 T cell receptor beta chains below were found in one sample sequenced in a study of blood T cells in healthy people across ages. It was with a sample-barcoded 5' primer and a J-beta primer mix that a second PCR of roughly 7 to 12 cycles was run. TCRdb processed the 5' RACE reads anew with MiXCR; each CDR3 protein has one entry. The sample has 700,000 to 950,000 distinct CDR3 sequences, 35% to 45% seen once. Sequenced sample: blood. Receptors originate from a woman aged 55-69 years in good health.

This clonotype was seen a few times. The rearrangement joins TRBV12-3 or TRBV12-4 to TRBJ1-2, with D perhaps TRBD1 (6 bases). V lost 5 bases, J lost 5 bases, and 15 bases lay in between. The CDR3 consists of 14 residues. The CDR3: CASSVRGHAYGYTF. The DNA for the CDR3 is TGTGCCAGCAGTGTGCGGGGACACGCATATGGCTACACCTTC.

The V gene is TRBV4-3, the J gene TRBJ2-4; D is possibly TRBD2 (5 bases). The tail of the sequence fits TRBJ2-5 better, so the J call may be wrong. CDR1 is LGHNA, CDR2 YSLEER, per germline. The CDR3 is 13 amino acids. DNA for the CDR3: TGCGCCAGCAGCTACGACCTTCGGGGGACCCAGTACTTC. Its protein is CASSYDLRGTQYF.

The V and J genes are TRBV29-1 and TRBJ2-5, with unresolved D. Trimming stripped 8 bases from V and 2 bases from J, with 12 bases between. Germline assignment: CDR1 SQVTM and CDR2 ANQGSEA. The CDR3 covers 12 residues. This CDR3 reads CSFRATQETQYF. CDR3 nucleotide sequence: TGCAGCTTCCGGGCTACACAAGAGACCCAGTACTTC.

The genes are TRBV15 and TRBJ2-5; 12 bases match TRBD2. With V trimmed by 2 bases and J by 5 bases, 12 bases remained unmatched. The CDR3 runs to 18 residues. CDR1 is LNHNV and CDR2 is YYDKDF in the germline V gene (reference sequence). CDR3 sequence: CATSRSRTSGAEWETQYF. CDR3 coding DNA: TGTGCCACCAGCAGATCACGGACTAGCGGGGCGGAGTGGGAGACCCAGTACTTC.

The chain is built from TRBV27 and TRBJ2-5, with D perhaps TRBD2 (6 bases). V lost 4 bases to trimming and J lost 5 bases, with 14 bases between them. The CDR3 is 14 residues long. The germline V gene has CDR1 MNHEY and CDR2 SMNVEV (reference sequence). The CDR3 spells CASSSGGVRETQYF. The CDR3 nucleotides are TGTGCCAGCAGTTCCGGCGGGGTCCGCGAGACCCAGTACTTC.

This clonotype has only a few counts. The chain uses TRBV5-1 and TRBJ1-6, with 10 bases fitting TRBD1. This CDR3 is 16 amino acids long. CDR1 and CDR2 from the germline V gene are SGHRS and YFSETQ. With V trimmed by 3 bases and J by 11 bases, 11 bases remained unmatched. The CDR3 spells CASSSTRPGQGTPLHF. The CDR3 nucleotides are TGCGCCAGCAGCTCCACCAGACCGGGACAGGGGACACCCCTCCACTTT.

This clonotype came up many times. The CDR3 region is CASSLGGGGTPIYNEQFF. The CDR3 DNA sequence: TGTGCCAGCAGCTTAGGTGGAGGCGGGACGCCGATCTACAATGAGCAGTTCTTC. This chain links TRBV7-6 with TRBJ2-1; possible D gene TRBD2, 6 bases. Trimming shortened V by 1 base and J by 3 bases, and 19 bases separated the two germline ends. This CDR3 has 18 residues. Germline values: CDR1 SGHVS, CDR2 FNYEAQ.

This clonotype was seen more than once but under ten times. The V and J genes are TRBV20-1 and TRBJ2-1, with 9 positions matching TRBD2. The CDR3 is 14 amino acids. J was trimmed by 4 bases and V by 6 bases; bases with no gene match: 7. CDR1 and CDR2 (germline): DFQATT, SNEGSKA (reference sequence). Here the CDR3 reads CSAPPSGTYNEQFF. The CDR3 region has the DNA TGCAGTGCCCCTCCTAGCGGGACTTACAATGAGCAGTTCTTC.

This chain links TRBV18 with TRBJ2-5; D uncertain. Germline V gene data show CDR1 as KGHSH and CDR2 as LQKENI. Trimming cost V 3 bases and J 5 bases, with 7 bases left between them. The CDR3 is made up of 12 amino acids. The CDR3 protein is CASSPGFETQYF. CDR3 nucleotides: TGTGCCAGCTCACCGGGTTTTGAGACCCAGTACTTC.